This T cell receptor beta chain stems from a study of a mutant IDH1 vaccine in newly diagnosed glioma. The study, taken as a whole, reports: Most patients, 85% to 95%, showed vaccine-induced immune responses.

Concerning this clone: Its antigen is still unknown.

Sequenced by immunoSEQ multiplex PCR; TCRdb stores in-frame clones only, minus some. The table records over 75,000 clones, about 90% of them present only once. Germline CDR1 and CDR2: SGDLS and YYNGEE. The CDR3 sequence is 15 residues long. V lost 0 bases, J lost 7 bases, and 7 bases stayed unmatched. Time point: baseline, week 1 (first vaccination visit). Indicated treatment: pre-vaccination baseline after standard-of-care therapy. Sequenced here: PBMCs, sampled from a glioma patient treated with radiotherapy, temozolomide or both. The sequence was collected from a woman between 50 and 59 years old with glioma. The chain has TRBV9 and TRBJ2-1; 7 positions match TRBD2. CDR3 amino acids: CASSVAGDYLNEQFF. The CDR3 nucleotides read TGTGCCAGCAGCGTAGCTGGGGACTACCTTAATGAGCAGTTCTTC.